Listed below are T cell receptor beta chains from one sample, sequenced in a study of blood T cells in healthy people across ages. MiXCR was run by TCRdb on the 5' RACE reads, yielding one entry per CDR3 protein. The table records roughly 2 million distinct CDR3 sequences, around half of them present only once. Sequencing was performed on blood. The receptors derive from a woman aged 40 to 55 in good health. CDR3s include the opening cysteine and the closing phenylalanine or tryptophan.

v_call: TRBV29-1
cdr3_aa: CSATMNTEAFF

v_call: TRBV7-2
cdr3_aa: CVSSARPGYGYTF

v_call: TRBV2
cdr3_aa: CASRLQGVNQETQYF

v_call: TRBV15
cdr3_aa: CATSTSRSDTQYF

v_call: TRBV6-5
cdr3_aa: CASSSPSGSGYNEQFF

v_call: TRBV6-5
cdr3_aa: CASSYSSGQVIHEQYF

v_call: TRBV5-1
cdr3_aa: CASSFGSQWPEQFF

v_call: TRBV28
cdr3_aa: CASSPGPVYGYTF

v_call: TRBV20-1
cdr3_aa: CSASYGVDTQYF

v_call: TRBV7-8
cdr3_aa: CASWAGYNEKLFF

v_call: TRBV6-5
cdr3_aa: CASSSSGTQYF

v_call: TRBV6-5
cdr3_aa: CAGSFGPNQETQYF

v_call: TRBV4-2
cdr3_aa: CASSQELNFLSEQYF

v_call: TRBV5-5
cdr3_aa: CASSLNSGGINQETQYF

v_call: TRBV4-3
cdr3_aa: CASSQEGQGLQPQHF

v_call: TRBV6-2/TRBV6-3
cdr3_aa: CAGKFNTGIETQYF

v_call: TRBV7-2
cdr3_aa: CASSFRVGEAEQYF

v_call: TRBV28
cdr3_aa: CASSVGQPSYEQYF

v_call: TRBV25-1
cdr3_aa: CASGMLGTGGEQYF

v_call: TRBV28
cdr3_aa: CASSLLENEQFF

v_call: TRBV4-1
cdr3_aa: CASSQADRGGNQPQHF

v_call: TRBV13
cdr3_aa: CASSPPDWTSGRTDTQYF

v_call: TRBV2
cdr3_aa: CASSEFMTDQETQYF

v_call: TRBV20-1
cdr3_aa: CSARTLDTLATNEKLFF

v_call: TRBV20-1
cdr3_aa: CSARGPHRDEQYF

v_call: TRBV28
cdr3_aa: CASSARPEQFF

v_call: TRBV5-1
cdr3_aa: CASQGTPNTEAFF

v_call: TRBV7-9
cdr3_aa: CASSLESVLAGGSYEQYF

v_call: TRBV7-2
cdr3_aa: CASSGRDRVETQYF

v_call: TRBV27
cdr3_aa: CASSGAGGYYGYTF

v_call: TRBV3-1
cdr3_aa: CASSPWGQGLGGYTF

v_call: TRBV6-6
cdr3_aa: CASSLKNYGYTF

v_call: TRBV11-2
cdr3_aa: CASSFNRGLDRHGYTF

v_call: TRBV27
cdr3_aa: CASEGHRTDTQYF

v_call: TRBV11-2
cdr3_aa: CASSSPRTGGYTF

v_call: TRBV27
cdr3_aa: CASSRCEQYF

v_call: TRBV5-1
cdr3_aa: CASSLGPSGAGDTQYF

v_call: TRBV7-9
cdr3_aa: CASSAGPVQFF

v_call: TRBV12-3/TRBV12-4
cdr3_aa: CASRKTVRETQYF

v_call: TRBV2
cdr3_aa: CASPIQGRTGGYTF